This TCR beta chain was profiled in a study of blood T cells in healthy people across ages (dated by TCRdb to between 2014 and 2016). For the study in its entirety: Template switching captured roughly one uniquely barcoded TCR beta cDNA molecule per two T cells in model experiments. To avoid experimental bias, donors of different ages were distributed randomly across sequencing lanes. Two additional independent replicas of 1 million unique cDNA reads from the same blood draw were analyzed for two donors (one aged 18 to 30 and one aged 80 or older). To track age-related changes in TCR beta repertoire diversity, the study relied on deep sequencing normalized with unique cDNA molecular identifiers. The donors were split into four age groups: young (average 16 years), middle-aged (roughly 39), aged (approximately 59) and long-lived (over 75). Results the study describes overall, beyond this receptor: The CMV infection status of donors was not known, potentially confounding age-related changes in expanded clonotypes. Estimates of total diversity based on one million sequenced T cells were considered lower bounds and underestimates. Observed TCR beta diversity per million T cells fell roughly linearly with age, and a significant reduction was already apparent by age around 40. Compared with the aged group, the long-lived group had more naive CD4+ T cells, fewer expanded clones and increased TCR diversity, a pattern suggesting age selection. There was a strong correlation between observed TCR beta diversity and the percentage of naive T cells measured by flow cytometry. Since profiling was done on bulk unsorted PBMCs, naive and antigen-experienced compartments could not be conclusively compared.

V is reduced by 0 bases and J by 4 bases, leaving a spacing of 12 bases between them. The germline V gene (reference sequence) sets CDR1 to DFQATT and CDR2 to SNEGSKA. Measured from the cysteine to the phenylalanine, the CDR3 is 15 residues long. CDR3 DNA is the only sequence kept; it has 45 bases, read in frame from the first base. The roughly 39 donors, aged about 6 to 100 years, were systemically healthy Caucasian individuals from Russia. Roughly 10 milliliters of peripheral blood were collected from each donor into EDTA-treated Vacutainer tubes. Ficoll-Paque density-gradient centrifugation was used to isolate PBMCs, with at least 7 million per sample. Total RNA, at least 5.5 micrograms per sample, was extracted from PBMCs with Trizol reagent. The percentages of naive CD45RAhigh/CD27high T cells were determined by flow cytometry on a PBMC aliquot from every donor. As for this clonotype: Its specific antigen is unknown. Base qualities are not at hand, and no much larger clone is one base apart.

The protocol used for the library was 5' RACE. The reads were generated on an Illumina HiSeq 2500. A second roughly 7 to 12 cycle PCR used a sample-barcoded 5' primer and a J-beta primer mix. A template-switch 5' adaptor carrying 12 random nucleotides introduced a unique molecular identifier onto each TCR beta cDNA molecule. Each sample yielded at least 3 million CDR3-containing paired-end reads. The Mint cDNA synthesis kit, primed by a TRBC-specific oligonucleotide, was used to synthesize first-strand cDNA from all RNA. Following uracil-DNA glycosylase treatment, a first 18-cycle PCR with universal primers M1SS and BC2_uni_R was performed on all cDNA. The source study handled its data this way. Each sample was normalized by randomly selecting 1 million high-quality reads, each carrying a distinct molecular identifier. Instead of being binned into consensus sequences, reads that shared molecular identifiers were thrown out. MiTCR, set to a Q25 quality threshold and the strictest error-elimination algorithm, was used for CDR3 identification, clonotype clustering and error correction. A nonparametric unseen species model with Euler transformation was used to estimate a lower bound on total TCR beta diversity. TCRdb reworked the public reads: Q25 trimming with fastp, MiXCR clone assembly, productive beta chains retained. Every distinct CDR3 protein forms one entry, paired with its most common genes and DNA. For this entry, the V and J calls and clone size follow TCRdb and not the study's own pipeline. The sample includes about 1.7 million distinct CDR3 sequences, with roughly 27% observed a single time. The ten largest clones capture about 8% of the sample.

The clonotype was recovered from a woman in her 30s in good health. Sequencing input: blood. This receptor chain uses TRBV20-1 and TRBJ1-4, with an unclear D gene assignment. At the DNA level, the sequence is TGCAGTGCTAGAGATCTTCTGACTAGTAATGAAAAACTGTTTTTT. Translated, this gives CSARDLLTSNEKLFF.